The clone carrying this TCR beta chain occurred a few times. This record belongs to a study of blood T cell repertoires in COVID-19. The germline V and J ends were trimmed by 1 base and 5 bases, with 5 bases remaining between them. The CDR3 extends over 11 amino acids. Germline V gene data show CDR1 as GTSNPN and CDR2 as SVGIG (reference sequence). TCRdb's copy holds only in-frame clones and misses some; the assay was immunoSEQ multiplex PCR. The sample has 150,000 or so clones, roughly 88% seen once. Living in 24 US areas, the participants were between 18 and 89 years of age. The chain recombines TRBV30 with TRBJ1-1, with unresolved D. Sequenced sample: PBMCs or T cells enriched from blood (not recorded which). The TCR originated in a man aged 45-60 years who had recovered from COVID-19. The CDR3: CAWSESTEAFF. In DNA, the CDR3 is TGTGCCTGGAGTGAATCAACTGAAGCTTTCTTT.